This TCR beta chain emerged from a study of cytomegalovirus exposure and HLA in healthy donors. Study background: The roughly 100 million unique TCR beta sequences, from about 190 million T cells, were found by an earlier analysis. Unique TCRs from HLA-typed donors, some 85 million of them, were held in an early data release. Study-level points and caveats: Specific recognition of CMV antigens was confirmed in vitro for a few chains (all CMV-associated). CMV serostatus was the only recorded immune exposure for donors.

Germline V gene data show CDR1 as SGHRS and CDR2 as YFSETQ. CDR3 length: 12 residues. V was trimmed by 7 bases and J by 0 bases, leaving 4 bases between them. With 60 Vbeta and 13 Jbeta primers, the PCR was carried out. Method: immunoSEQ multiplex PCR; TCRdb's copy keeps in-frame clones and lacks some. The sample comprises under 200,000 clones, less than 80% of which are singletons, and 0.69% rests with the top ten. With regard to this clone: The antigen is unknown.

The sequenced sample consisted of PBMCs. The chain has TRBV5-1 and TRBJ1-4; no definite D call. This receptor was identified in a woman in her 40s in good health and CMV-seronegative. The CDR3 nucleotides read TGCGCCAGCTCCACAACTAATGAAAAACTGTTTTTT. As protein: CASSTTNEKLFF.